This TCR beta chain derives from a study of PD-1 blockade in classical Hodgkin lymphoma (dated by TCRdb to the early 2020s). Broadly, across the study: The study used TCR beta sequencing and CyTOF to define a peripheral blood immune signature of response to PD-1 blockade in classical Hodgkin lymphoma. The paper as a whole reports these results and caveats: Baseline TCR diversity was reported as lower in newly diagnosed patients than in healthy donors, and lower still in relapsed/refractory patients. Only a single clinical trial cohort was studied, and what caused the repertoire differences, possibly disease activity or prior therapy, remained undefined.

The sample's time point, from its label and the paper: newly diagnosed, previously untreated cHL patient sample. Magnetic negative selection with a Miltenyi CD4+ T cell isolation kit was used to purify CD4+ T cells from thawed PBMCs. To serve as a comparison group for the relapsed/refractory trial patients, PBMCs were sequenced from patients with newly diagnosed, previously untreated classical Hodgkin lymphoma. Peripheral blood was collected in 8 mL Vacutainer Cell Preparation Tubes, from which PBMCs were isolated by centrifugation and then cryopreserved. Purified CD4+ and CD8+ fractions were prepared only for cases where an additional PBMC sample was available. Magnetically labelled cells were depleted on LS columns in a quadroMACS separator, and the flow-through was collected as the purified fraction. Comment on this clone: Its target antigen remains unknown. No qualities accompany the bases; no much larger clone lies one base away.

Genomic DNA was isolated using the Qiagen DNeasy kit from unsorted PBMCs as well as from negatively selected CD4+ and CD8+ fractions. Amplification of TCR beta CDR3 regions was done by immunoSEQ multiplex PCR with primers that anneal to V and J segments. A synthetic immune receptor repertoire was used to minimize amplification bias, and any remaining bias was removed computationally after sequencing. On the study's bioinformatics: Repertoire diversity was quantified as the Shannon entropy index using custom Python scripts. Unsorted, CD4+ and CD8+ repertoires were analyzed separately, except for combined analyses in which CD4+ and CD8+ sequences were merged in silico. TCRdb took this table from immuneACCESS and kept in-frame rearrangements with V and J called. Such tables lack part of the clones; where checked against another copy, unresolved V genes explain under half of the gap, and the rest is unexplained. V and J calls and clone size are given by that table; D and trimming were obtained from the DNA. This sample lists fewer than 25,000 clones; roughly 87% were detected once. The leading ten clones occupy about 0.25% of the sample.

CDR1 and CDR2, looked up from the germline V gene, are SGHTA and FQGNSA. The CDR3 sequence holds 15 residues, the cysteine and phenylalanine included. Only CDR3 DNA remains: 45 bases, in frame from the first base. V and J are truncated by 1 base and 0 bases respectively, leaving an intervening sequence of 9 bases. Sequencing was carried out using CD4+ T cells from blood. The source of this sequence is a human donor with classical Hodgkin lymphoma. The chain couples TRBV7-2 to TRBJ1-1; TRBD1 might be the D gene, on 6 matching bases. The DNA sequence is TGTGCCAGCAGCTTAGTCACAGGGATGAACACTGAAGCTTTCTTT. Its protein product is CASSLVTGMNTEAFF.